What follows is one T cell receptor (beta chain) and its context. Its antigen is unknown. This entry belongs to a study of T cell responses to AZD1222 COVID-19 vaccine. About the research overall: Analysis merged second doses at about 4 or about 12 weeks. Findings and caveats of the study: Repertoire collection took place solely once the T cell response had peaked. As reported, nearly half of all spike-specific TCRs target variant regions that are unmutated.

The CDR3 spans 17 residues. Germline values: CDR1 SGHAT, CDR2 FQNNGV. Trimming pared 0 bases from V and 4 bases from J, leaving 16 bases between. Generated by immunoSEQ multiplex PCR, the TCRdb table keeps only in-frame clones and is missing some. Of around 130,000 clones listed, roughly 94% are singletons. The chain has TRBV11-2 and TRBJ2-1, with D possibly called TRBD1 or TRBD2 (5 bases each). The receptor was isolated from an adult in good health. The input for sequencing was peripheral blood, taken on day 0 of AZD1222 vaccination. CDR3 in DNA: TGTGCCAGCAGCTTAGATATGGGACGGTCAATTTACAATGAGCAGTTCTTC. Translating gives CASSLDMGRSIYNEQFF.